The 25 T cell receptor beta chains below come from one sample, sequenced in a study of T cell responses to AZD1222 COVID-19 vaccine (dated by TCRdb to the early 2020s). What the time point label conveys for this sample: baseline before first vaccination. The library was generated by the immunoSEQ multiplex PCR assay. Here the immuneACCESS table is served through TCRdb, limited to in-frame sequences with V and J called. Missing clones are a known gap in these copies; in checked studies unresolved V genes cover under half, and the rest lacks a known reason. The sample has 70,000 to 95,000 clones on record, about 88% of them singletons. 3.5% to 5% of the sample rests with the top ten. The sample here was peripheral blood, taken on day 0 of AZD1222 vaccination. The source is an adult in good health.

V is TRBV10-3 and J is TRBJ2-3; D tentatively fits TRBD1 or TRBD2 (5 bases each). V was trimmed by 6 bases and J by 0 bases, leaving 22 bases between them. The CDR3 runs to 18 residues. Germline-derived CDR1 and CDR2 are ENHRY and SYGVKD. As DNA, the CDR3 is TGTGCCATCAGACCCGGGACCGGAACGATCATTAGCACAGATACGCAGTATTTT. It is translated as CAIRPGTGTIISTDTQYF.

The CDR3 is CSASGTGYTGELFF. CDR3 in DNA: TGCAGTGCTAGTGGGACAGGATACACCGGGGAGCTGTTTTTT. The rearrangement joins TRBV20-1 to TRBJ2-2; TRBD1 matches 8 bases. This CDR3 spans 14 amino acids. Trimming cost V 3 bases and J 3 bases; bases outside gene matches: 3. Germline assignment: CDR1 DFQATT and CDR2 SNEGSKA (reference sequence).

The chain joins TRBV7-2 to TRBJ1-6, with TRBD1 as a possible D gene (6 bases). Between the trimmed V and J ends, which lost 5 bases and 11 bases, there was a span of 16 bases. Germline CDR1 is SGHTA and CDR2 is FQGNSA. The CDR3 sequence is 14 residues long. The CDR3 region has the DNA TGTGCCAGCAGCGCCACCGCAACAGGGACACCCCTCCACTTT. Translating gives CASSATATGTPLHF.

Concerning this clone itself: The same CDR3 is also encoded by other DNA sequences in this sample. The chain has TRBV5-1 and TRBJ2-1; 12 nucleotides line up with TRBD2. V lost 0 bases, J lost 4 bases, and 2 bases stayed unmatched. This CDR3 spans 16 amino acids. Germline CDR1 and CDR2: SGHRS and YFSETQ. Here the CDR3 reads CASSLGGTSGYNEQFF. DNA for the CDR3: TGCGCCAGCAGCTTGGGGGGGACTAGCGGGTACAATGAGCAGTTCTTC.

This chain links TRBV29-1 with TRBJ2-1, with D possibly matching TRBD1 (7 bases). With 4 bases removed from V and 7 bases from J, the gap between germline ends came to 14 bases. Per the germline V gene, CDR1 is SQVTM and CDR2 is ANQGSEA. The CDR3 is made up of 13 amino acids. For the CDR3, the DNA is TGCAGCGTTGGGTGGAGGGGGCTGAATGAGCAGTTCTTC. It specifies CSVGWRGLNEQFF.

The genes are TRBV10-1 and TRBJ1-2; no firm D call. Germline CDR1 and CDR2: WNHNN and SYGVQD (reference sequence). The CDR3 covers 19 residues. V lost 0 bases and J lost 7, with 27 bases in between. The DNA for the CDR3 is TGCGCCAGCAGTGAGTCGAGCCGGGCGACCCCCTTAGGTTGTATTGGCTACACCTTC. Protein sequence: CASSESSRATPLGCIGYTF.

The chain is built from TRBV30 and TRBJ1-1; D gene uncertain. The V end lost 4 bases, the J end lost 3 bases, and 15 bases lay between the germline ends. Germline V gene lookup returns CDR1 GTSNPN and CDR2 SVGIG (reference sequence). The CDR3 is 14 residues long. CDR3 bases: TGTGCCTGGATAAGGCAGCTCGCGGACACTGAAGCTTTCTTT. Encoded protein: CAWIRQLADTEAFF.

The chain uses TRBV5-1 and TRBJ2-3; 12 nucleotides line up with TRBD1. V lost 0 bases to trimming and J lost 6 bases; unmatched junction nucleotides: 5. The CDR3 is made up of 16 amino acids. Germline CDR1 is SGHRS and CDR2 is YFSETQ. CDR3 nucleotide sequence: TGCGCCAGCAGCTTGGAAGGGACAGGGGGCCGGGATACGCAGTATTTT. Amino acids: CASSLEGTGGRDTQYF.

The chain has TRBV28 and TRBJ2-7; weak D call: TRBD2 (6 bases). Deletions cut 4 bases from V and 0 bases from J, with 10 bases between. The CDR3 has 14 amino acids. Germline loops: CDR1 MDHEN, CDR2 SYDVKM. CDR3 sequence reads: CASSSHGSSYEQYF. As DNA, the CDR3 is TGTGCCAGCAGTTCACACGGGAGCTCCTACGAGCAGTACTTC.

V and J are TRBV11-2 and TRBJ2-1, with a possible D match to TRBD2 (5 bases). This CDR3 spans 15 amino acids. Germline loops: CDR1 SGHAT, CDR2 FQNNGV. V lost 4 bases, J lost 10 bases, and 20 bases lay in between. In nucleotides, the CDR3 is TGTGCCAGCAGCTCCCTGGAGGCGTACAACTACGAGCAGTTCTTC. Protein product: CASSSLEAYNYEQFF.

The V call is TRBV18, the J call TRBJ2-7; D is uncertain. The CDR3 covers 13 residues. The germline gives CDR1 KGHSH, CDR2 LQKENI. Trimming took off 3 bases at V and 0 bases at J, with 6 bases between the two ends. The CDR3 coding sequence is TGTGCCAGCTCACCCGACGGCTCCTACGAGCAGTACTTC. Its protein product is CASSPDGSYEQYF.

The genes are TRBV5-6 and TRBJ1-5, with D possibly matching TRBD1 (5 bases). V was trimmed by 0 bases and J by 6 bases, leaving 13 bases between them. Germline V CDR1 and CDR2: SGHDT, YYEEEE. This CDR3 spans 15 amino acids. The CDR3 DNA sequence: TGTGCCAGCAGCTTGGCAGCCGGGACGCGTCAGCCCCAGCATTTT. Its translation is CASSLAAGTRQPQHF.

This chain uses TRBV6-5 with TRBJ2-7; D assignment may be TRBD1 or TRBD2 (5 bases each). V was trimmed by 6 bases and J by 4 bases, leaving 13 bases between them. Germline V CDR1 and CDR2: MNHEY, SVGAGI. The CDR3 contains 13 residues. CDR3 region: CASSPGTDYEQYF. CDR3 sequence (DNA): TGTGCCAGCAGCCCGGGGACCGATTACGAGCAGTACTTC.

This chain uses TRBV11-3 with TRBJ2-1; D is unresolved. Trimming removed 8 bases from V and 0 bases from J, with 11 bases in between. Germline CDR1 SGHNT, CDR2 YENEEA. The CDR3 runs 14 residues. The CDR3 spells CASRAESSYNEQFF. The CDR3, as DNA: TGTGCCAGCCGGGCAGAGAGCTCCTACAATGAGCAGTTCTTC.

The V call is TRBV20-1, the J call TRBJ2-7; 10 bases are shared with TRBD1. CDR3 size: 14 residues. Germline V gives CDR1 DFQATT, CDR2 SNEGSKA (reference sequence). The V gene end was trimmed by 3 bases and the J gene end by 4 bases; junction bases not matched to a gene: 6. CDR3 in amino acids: CSASPPGQGYEQYF. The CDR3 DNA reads TGCAGTGCTAGTCCTCCGGGACAGGGGTACGAGCAGTACTTC.

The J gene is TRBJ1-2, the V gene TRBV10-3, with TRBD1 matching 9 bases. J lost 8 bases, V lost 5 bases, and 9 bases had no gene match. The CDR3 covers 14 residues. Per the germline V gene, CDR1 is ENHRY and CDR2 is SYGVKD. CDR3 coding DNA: TGTGCCATCAGTCCTCCGGGACAGGGAGGAGGCTACACCTTC. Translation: CAISPPGQGGGYTF.

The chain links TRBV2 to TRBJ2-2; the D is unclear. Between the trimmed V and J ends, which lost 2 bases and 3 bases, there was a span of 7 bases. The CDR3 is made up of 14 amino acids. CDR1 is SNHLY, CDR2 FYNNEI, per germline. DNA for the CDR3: TGTGCCAGCAGTGAAAACGGAGACACCGGGGAGCTGTTTTTT. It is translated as CASSENGDTGELFF. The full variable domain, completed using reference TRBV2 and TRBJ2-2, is EPEVTQTPSHQVTQMGQEVILRCVPISNHLYFYWYRQILGQKVEFLVSFYNNEISEKSEIFDDQFSVERPDGSNFTLKIRSTKLEDSAMYFCASSENGDTGELFFGEGSRLTVL.

The CDR3 region is CASSLGPLGEQYF. CDR3 coding DNA: TGTGCCAGCAGCCTGGGTCCATTAGGGGAGCAGTACTTC. The chain links TRBV7-3 to TRBJ2-7; D is ambiguous. The CDR3 sequence is 13 residues long. Per the germline V gene, CDR1 is SGHTA and CDR2 is FQGTGA. V lost 5 bases, J lost 7 bases, and 15 bases lay in between. Using reference TRBV7-3 and TRBJ2-7 for the parts outside the CDR3, the full variable domain is GAGVSQTPSNKVTEKGKYVELRCDPISGHTALYWYRQSLGQGPEFLIYFQGTGAADDSGLPNDRFFAVRPEGSVSTLKIQRTERGDSAVYLCASSLGPLGEQYFGPGTRLTVT.

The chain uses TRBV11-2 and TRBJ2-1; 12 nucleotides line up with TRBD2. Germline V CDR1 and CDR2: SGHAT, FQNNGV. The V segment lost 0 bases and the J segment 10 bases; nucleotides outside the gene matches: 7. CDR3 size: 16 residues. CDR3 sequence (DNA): TGTGCCAGCAGCTTAGATGGGGCAGGACTAGCGGGAGAGCAGTTCTTC. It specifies CASSLDGAGLAGEQFF.

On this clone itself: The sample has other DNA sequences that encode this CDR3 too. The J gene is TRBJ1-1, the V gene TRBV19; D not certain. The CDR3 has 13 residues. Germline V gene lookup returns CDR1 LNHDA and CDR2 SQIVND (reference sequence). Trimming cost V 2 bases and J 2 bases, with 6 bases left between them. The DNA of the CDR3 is TGTGCCAGTAGTATAACAGCAAACACTGAAGCTTTCTTT. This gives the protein CASSITANTEAFF.

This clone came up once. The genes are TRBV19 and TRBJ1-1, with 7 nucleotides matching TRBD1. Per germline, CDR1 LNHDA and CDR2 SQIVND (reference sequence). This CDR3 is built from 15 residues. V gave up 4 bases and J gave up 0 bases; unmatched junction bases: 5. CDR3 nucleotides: TGTGCCAGTAGTAACAGACAGGGCGTGAACACTGAAGCTTTCTTT. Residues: CASSNRQGVNTEAFF.

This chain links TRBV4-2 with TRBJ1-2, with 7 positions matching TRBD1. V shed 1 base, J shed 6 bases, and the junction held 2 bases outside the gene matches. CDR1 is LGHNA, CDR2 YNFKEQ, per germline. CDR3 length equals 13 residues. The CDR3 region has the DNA TGTGCCAGCAGCCAAGGAACAGGGGATGGCTACACCTTC. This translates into CASSQGTGDGYTF.

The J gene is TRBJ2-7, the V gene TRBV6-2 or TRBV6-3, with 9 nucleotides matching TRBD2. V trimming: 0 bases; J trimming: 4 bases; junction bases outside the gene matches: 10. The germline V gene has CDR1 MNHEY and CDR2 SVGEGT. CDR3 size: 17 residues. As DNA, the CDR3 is TGTGCCAGCAGTTACTCGAGGGCCCAGCGGGAGGTTTACGAGCAGTACTTC. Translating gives CASSYSRAQREVYEQYF.

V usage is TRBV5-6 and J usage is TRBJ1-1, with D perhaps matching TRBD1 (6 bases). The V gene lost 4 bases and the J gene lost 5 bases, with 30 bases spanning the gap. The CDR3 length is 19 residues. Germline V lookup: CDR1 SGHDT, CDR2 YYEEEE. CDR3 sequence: CASSLLFRLTGRGVTEAFF. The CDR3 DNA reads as TGTGCCAGCAGCCTGTTGTTCCGATTAACAGGGCGAGGTGTGACTGAAGCTTTCTTT.

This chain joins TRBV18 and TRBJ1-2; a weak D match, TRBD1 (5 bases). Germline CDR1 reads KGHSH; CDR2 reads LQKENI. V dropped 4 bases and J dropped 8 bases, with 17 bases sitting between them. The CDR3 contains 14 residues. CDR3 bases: TGTGCCAGCTCACTTGCCCCAGCGAGGGGCGGCTACACCTTC. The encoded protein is CASSLAPARGGYTF. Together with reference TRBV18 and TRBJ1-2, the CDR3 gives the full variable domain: NAGVMQNPRHLVRRRGQEARLRCSPMKGHSHVYWYRQLPEEGLKFMVYLQKENIIDESGMPKERFSAEFPKEGPSILRIQQVVRGDSAAYFCASSLAPARGGYTFGSGTRLTVV.